This T cell receptor (beta chain) derives from a study of graft-versus-host responses after intestinal transplantation (dated by TCRdb to the early 2020s). At the level of the whole study: Multivisceral, liver-intestinal, or isolated intestinal transplants were received by the recipients. All recipients received anti-thymocyte globulin induction followed by maintenance tacrolimus and steroids for around 3 years. After intestinal transplantation, graft-versus-host and host-versus-graft alloreactive T cell clones in the graft, circulation and bone marrow were tracked using bulk TCR-beta CDR3 sequencing. Alloreactive clones were identified by sequencing pre-transplant mixed lymphocyte reaction products and comparing them with unstimulated pre-transplant donor and recipient T cells. A cohort of about two dozen intestinal transplant recipients, including one retransplant, was enrolled, and a few patients lacking pretransplant specimens were excluded. Donor T cell macrochimerism was defined as a peak of at least 4% donor T cells among recipient peripheral blood mononuclear cells. Samples from three later patients were sequenced in-house on an Illumina MiSeq with MiXCR processing rather than by the commercial service.

Receptor amplification or capture employed the immunoSEQ multiplex PCR assay. In most patients, genomic DNA was isolated using the Qiagen DNeasy Blood and Tissue Kit and sent frozen to Adaptive Biotechnologies for TCR sequencing. High-throughput TCR-beta CDR3 sequencing of genomic DNA from most patients was performed by Adaptive Biotechnologies. As for the authors' bioinformatics: Adaptive's ImmunoSEQ software supplied the TCR sequencing data for roughly 17 patients, while MiXCR and VDJtools were used to process a few other patients. To correct CD4 versus CD8 sorting errors, sequences present in both subsets at a frequency ratio below 5:1 were removed. Because the origin of CDR3 nucleotide sequences shared between donor and recipient could not be assigned, those sequences were removed. To be classed as alloreactive, a clone needed at least 2-fold expansion over unstimulated cells and a minimum CFSE-low frequency of 0.002% (template counts) or 0.001% (read counts). Clones were considered mappable if detected in sequenced pre-transplant spleen, lymph node, or MLR CFSE-low populations of the donor or recipient. Cumulative frequency of alloreactive clones was calculated as a percentage of all sequences weighted by copy number. TCRdb carries this immuneACCESS record with in-frame sequences only. Its versions omit some clonotypes, under half of them owing to an unresolved V gene in the studies checked, with the rest unexplained. That table furnishes V, J and clone size, whereas the DNA furnished D and trimming. Counted in this sample were approximately 130,000 clones; roughly 92% of them appeared once. The ten most abundant clones make up under 0.2% of the sample.

Beyond this particular receptor, the publication reports: The relatively low number and heterogeneity of intestinal transplant patients limited the conclusions. Early after transplant, peak levels of circulating GvH clones were found to be associated with declines in HvG clones. GvH clones were detected in recipient bone marrow, and some appeared earlier in ileal mucosa or blood, consistent with an intestinal mucosal origin. In the allografts of patients with donor T cell macrochimerism, GvH to HvG T cell clonal ratios were high.

Concerning this clone itself: Its recognized antigen is unknown. No clone much larger than this one lies a single base away; base qualities are absent. This CDR3 is also generated by other DNA sequences in the sample.

Trimming costs V 2 bases and J 0 bases, and their ends lie 10 bases apart. The germline V gene yields SGHRS for CDR1 and YFSETQ for CDR2. Including cysteine and phenylalanine, the CDR3 has 15 amino acids. CDR3 DNA is the only sequence kept; it has 45 bases, read in frame from the first base. The time point label on this specimen signifies: cells obtained before transplantation from donor or recipient. CD3+CD4+ and CD3+CD8+ populations were FACS-sorted from unstimulated pre-transplant donor and recipient cells taken from spleen or lymph nodes. The sequence derives from a human donor who received an intestinal transplant. The sequence joins TRBV5-1 to TRBJ2-3, with TRBD2 as a weak D call on 5 bases. The sample in question was unstimulated CD4+ T cells sorted from spleen or lymph node cells, obtained before intestinal transplant. The nucleotides read TGCGCCAGCAGCTTTAAAGGACTTAGCACAGATACGCAGTATTTT. Its protein is CASSFKGLSTDTQYF.